Listed below are T cell receptor beta chains from one sample, sequenced in a study of spatial heterogeneity in lung cancer. TCRdb analysed the 5' RACE reads with MiXCR anew, one entry per CDR3 protein. Of approximately 12,000 distinct CDR3 sequences in the sample, around an eighth were seen once. The source material was lung tumor tissue, sampled at surgery. Receptor source: a female donor with early-stage non-small cell lung cancer. Each CDR3 is given with its conserved first and last residue. D genes are given only for firm matches. Size is omitted from some rows. Given values are once, few, many or a class for expanded clones.

abundance	j_gene	v_gene	d_gene	CDR3aa	CDR3nt
medium-sized	TRBJ2-1	TRBV7-6	TRBD2	CASSQGVSGRPYNEQFF	TGTGCCAGCAGCCAGGGGGTAAGCGGGAGGCCTTACAATGAGCAGTTCTTC
many	TRBJ1-1	TRBV6-2/TRBV6-3	.	CASSYSAYPEAFF	TGTGCCAGCAGTTACTCGGCGTACCCTGAAGCTTTCTTT
few	TRBJ2-1	TRBV20-1	TRBD2	CSAVSRLASDEQFF	TGCAGTGCTGTTTCTCGACTAGCTTCCGATGAGCAGTTCTTC
.	TRBJ1-1	TRBV6-1	TRBD1	CVSSDRAGVTEAFF	TGTGTCAGCAGTGACAGGGCCGGCGTCACTGAAGCTTTCTTT
few	TRBJ1-5	TRBV6-2/TRBV6-3	TRBD1	CASSPGTGNQPQHF	TGTGCCAGCAGTCCCGGGACAGGGAATCAGCCCCAGCATTTT
.	TRBJ2-7	TRBV18	.	CASSREGGGYEQYF	TGTGCCAGCTCACGAGAGGGAGGAGGCTACGAGCAGTACTTC
.	TRBJ2-7	TRBV18	TRBD1	CASSQGQPSYEQYF	TGTGCCAGCTCACAGGGACAGCCCTCCTACGAGCAGTACTTC
medium-sized	TRBJ1-1	TRBV7-8	.	CASSFREMNTEAFF	TGTGCCAGCAGCTTTAGGGAAATGAACACTGAAGCTTTCTTT
.	TRBJ1-1	TRBV29-1	.	CSGQRQHNTEAFF	TGCAGCGGACAACGACAGCACAACACTGAAGCTTTCTTT
medium-sized	TRBJ1-1	TRBV5-4	TRBD1	CASSPETGSAEAFF	TGTGCCAGCAGCCCCGAGACAGGGAGCGCTGAAGCTTTCTTT
few	TRBJ2-1	TRBV30	.	CAWSVGSGSYNEQFF	TGTGCCTGGAGTGTTGGAAGCGGTTCCTACAATGAGCAGTTCTTC
medium-sized	TRBJ1-1	TRBV7-2	.	CASSLKAAGQGFNTEAFF	TGTGCCAGCAGCTTAAAGGCCGCAGGGCAAGGTTTTAACACTGAAGCTTTCTTT
many	TRBJ2-1	TRBV18	.	CASSPRQDSYNEQFF	TGTGCCAGCTCACCACGACAGGACTCCTACAATGAGCAGTTCTTC
.	TRBJ2-3	TRBV11-2	TRBD2	CASSLTTSGGPDTQYF	TGTGCCAGCAGCTTAACTACTAGCGGGGGCCCAGATACGCAGTATTTT
many	TRBJ1-3	TRBV12-3/TRBV12-4	.	CASSGPLGRTDAFAPAGTIYF	TGTGCCAGCAGTGGGCCTCTCGGACGCACGGATGCTTTTGCCCCGGCTGGTACCATATATTTT
many	TRBJ2-3	TRBV6-5	.	CASSLEGVVTDTQYF	TGTGCCAGCAGTTTGGAGGGGGTGGTTACAGATACGCAGTATTTT
many	TRBJ1-1	TRBV3-1	.	CASSQDQGGQGRTEAFF	TGTGCCAGCAGCCAAGATCAAGGAGGGCAGGGCCGAACTGAAGCTTTCTTT
few	TRBJ2-2	TRBV20-1	TRBD2	CSARTSGGQANTGELFF	TGCAGTGCTAGGACTAGCGGGGGTCAGGCGAACACCGGGGAGCTGTTTTTT
.	TRBJ2-2	TRBV27	.	CASSFTSWTGELFF	TGTGCCAGCAGTTTTACTAGTTGGACCGGGGAGCTGTTTTTT
medium-sized	TRBJ2-7	TRBV20-1	.	CSARNRGNYEQYF	TGCAGTGCTAGGAATAGGGGGAACTACGAGCAGTACTTC
few	TRBJ2-3	TRBV7-3	.	CASSLRTSDTQYF	TGTGCCAGCAGCTTAAGGACATCAGATACGCAGTATTTT
.	TRBJ2-7	TRBV6-2/TRBV6-3	TRBD2	CASSSGGLGGREQYF	TGTGCCAGCAGTTCGGGGGGACTAGGTGGGCGCGAGCAGTACTTC
many	TRBJ2-7	TRBV30	TRBD2	CAWSLPGLAGGEQYF	TGTGCCTGGAGTTTACCGGGACTAGCGGGAGGCGAGCAGTACTTC
many	TRBJ2-1	TRBV11-2	.	CASGAGLNEQFF	TGTGCCAGCGGGGCGGGCCTGAATGAGCAGTTCTTC
medium-sized	TRBJ2-4	TRBV30	TRBD1	CAWAGQGDIQYF	TGTGCCTGGGCGGGACAGGGGGACATTCAGTACTTC
large	TRBJ1-5	TRBV2	TRBD1	CASRVGQGNQPQHF	TGTGCCAGCAGAGTTGGACAGGGGAATCAGCCCCAGCATTTT
few	TRBJ2-2	TRBV6-5	TRBD2	CASSWAGVNTGELFF	TGTGCCAGCAGTTGGGCGGGGGTTAACACCGGGGAGCTGTTTTTT
few	TRBJ2-3	TRBV5-1	TRBD1	CASSPTGVGTDTQYF	TGCGCCAGCAGCCCAACAGGGGTGGGCACAGATACGCAGTATTTT
many	TRBJ2-1	TRBV18	.	CASSTSPGAYNEQFF	TGTGCCAGCTCCACGTCGCCGGGGGCCTACAATGAGCAGTTCTTC
many	TRBJ2-2	TRBV7-2	.	CASRVGGTGELFF	TGTGCCAGCAGGGTTGGCGGCACCGGGGAGCTGTTTTTT
many	TRBJ2-1	TRBV7-3	TRBD2	CASSPGAGVDEQFF	TGTGCCAGCAGCCCGGGAGCGGGAGTAGATGAGCAGTTCTTC
many	TRBJ2-2	TRBV13	TRBD2	CASSGSGGRGTHTGELFF	TGTGCCAGCAGCGGCAGCGGGGGGAGAGGAACCCACACCGGGGAGCTGTTTTTT
.	TRBJ1-5	TRBV27	.	CASSGFLNQPQHF	TGTGCCAGCTCAGGCTTCCTCAATCAGCCCCAGCATTTT
medium-sized	TRBJ2-3	TRBV20-1	.	CSATRTQRTDTQYF	TGCAGTGCTACCCGGACACAACGAACAGATACGCAGTATTTT
many	TRBJ2-3	TRBV19	.	CATRASTDTQYF	TGTGCCACCCGGGCGAGCACAGATACGCAGTATTTT
many	TRBJ1-1	TRBV16	TRBD1	CASSLTGTGSNEAFF	TGTGCCAGCAGCCTTACCGGGACAGGGTCAAACGAAGCTTTCTTT
many	TRBJ1-1	TRBV27	.	CASLGSPNTEAFF	TGTGCCAGCCTAGGGTCTCCGAACACTGAAGCTTTCTTT
medium-sized	TRBJ2-5	TRBV20-1	.	CSAEGQQETQYF	TGCAGTGCAGAAGGACAGCAAGAGACCCAGTACTTC
many	TRBJ2-7	TRBV7-6	.	CASSLDPYEQYF	TGTGCCAGCAGCTTAGACCCGTACGAGCAGTACTTC
.	TRBJ1-6	TRBV7-2	.	CASSLATTTHSPLHF	TGTGCCAGCAGCTTAGCGACAACGACCCATTCACCCCTCCACTTT
medium-sized	TRBJ2-3	TRBV4-2	.	CASSKERLTDTQYF	TGTGCCAGCAGCAAGGAGCGTCTCACAGATACGCAGTATTTT